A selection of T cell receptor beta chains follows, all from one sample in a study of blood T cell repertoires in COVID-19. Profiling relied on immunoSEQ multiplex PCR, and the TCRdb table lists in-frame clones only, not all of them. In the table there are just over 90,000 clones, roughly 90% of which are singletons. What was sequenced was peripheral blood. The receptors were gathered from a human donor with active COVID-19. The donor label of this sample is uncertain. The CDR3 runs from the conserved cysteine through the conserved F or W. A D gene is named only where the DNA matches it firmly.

CDR3aa: CASSVSSGGQAETQYF; CDR3nt: TGTGCCAGCAGCGTCTCTAGCGGGGGTCAAGCGGAGACCCAGTACTTC; v_gene: TRBV9; d_gene: TRBD2; len: 16; j_gene: TRBJ2-5
CDR3aa: CASSSRGETDTQYF; CDR3nt: TGCGCCAGCAGCTCCAGGGGGGAAACAGATACGCAGTATTTT; v_gene: TRBV5-1; d_gene: -; len: 14; j_gene: TRBJ2-3
CDR3aa: CATSRRTGTGNSPLHF; CDR3nt: TGTGCCACCAGCAGACGGACCGGGACAGGGAATTCACCCCTCCACTTT; v_gene: TRBV15; d_gene: TRBD1; len: 16; j_gene: TRBJ1-6
CDR3aa: CASSLGTGVNQPQHF; CDR3nt: TGTGCCAGCAGCCTTGGGACAGGGGTCAATCAGCCCCAGCATTTT; v_gene: TRBV3-1/TRBV3-2; d_gene: TRBD1; len: 15; j_gene: TRBJ1-5
CDR3aa: CASSQEGDTEAFF; CDR3nt: TGTGCCAGCAGCCAAGAAGGAGACACTGAAGCTTTCTTT; v_gene: TRBV3-1/TRBV3-2; d_gene: -; len: 13; j_gene: TRBJ1-1
CDR3aa: CAWTGGLYGYTF; CDR3nt: TGTGCCTGGACAGGGGGCCTATATGGCTACACCTTC; v_gene: TRBV30; d_gene: TRBD1; len: 12; j_gene: TRBJ1-2
CDR3aa: CASSLFSGDTEAFF; CDR3nt: TGTGCCAGCAGCTTATTTTCCGGAGACACTGAAGCTTTCTTT; v_gene: TRBV11-2; d_gene: -; len: 14; j_gene: TRBJ1-1
CDR3aa: CASSQGAGSHEQYF; CDR3nt: TGCGCCAGCAGCCAAGGGGCGGGGTCCCACGAGCAGTACTTC; v_gene: TRBV4-1; d_gene: -; len: 14; j_gene: TRBJ2-7
CDR3aa: CASRFAGVNAEAFF; CDR3nt: TGTGCCAGCAGATTTGCAGGGGTAAATGCTGAAGCTTTCTTT; v_gene: TRBV27; d_gene: -; len: 14; j_gene: TRBJ1-1
CDR3aa: CASSTTGETQYF; CDR3nt: TGTGCCAGCAGTACGACCGGGGAGACCCAGTACTTC; v_gene: TRBV27; d_gene: -; len: 12; j_gene: TRBJ2-5
CDR3aa: CASSLSGTGVTEAFF; CDR3nt: TGTGCCAGCAGCTTGTCCGGGACAGGGGTTACGGAGGCTTTCTTT; v_gene: TRBV5-4; d_gene: TRBD1; len: 15; j_gene: TRBJ1-1
CDR3aa: CASSSTGTGGFISNQPQHF; CDR3nt: TGTGCCAGCAGCTCGACCGGGACAGGGGGCTTCATTAGCAATCAGCCCCAGCATTTT; v_gene: TRBV7-9; d_gene: TRBD1; len: 19; j_gene: TRBJ1-5
CDR3aa: CASSLGGTAHSRAGELFF; CDR3nt: TGTGCCAGCAGCTTGGGGGGGACGGCCCACTCTAGGGCCGGGGAGCTGTTTTTT; v_gene: TRBV11-2; d_gene: TRBD2; len: 18; j_gene: TRBJ2-2